This T cell receptor (beta chain) appears in the sequencing data of a study of shared clonotypes between healthy human individuals. Template amounts of around 270 ng DNA, about 30,000 T cell genomes, were employed in unsorted PBMC replicate PCRs. Here immunoSEQ multiplex PCR was the method, and the copy in TCRdb shows in-frame clones only, minus some. The repertoire holds about 480,000 clones, around 79% seen once, with 10% to 15% in the top ten. Study-level points and caveats: Researchers sampled blood only, noting tissue repertoires likely differ.

A remark on this clone: Its antigen is undetermined.

This receptor was identified in a woman in her thirties or forties in good health. Some clones in this sample may be carry-over from other donors' samples. Sample: PBMCs.

The CDR3 protein is CASSQVQGARGYTF. The CDR3 DNA reads TGCGCCAGCAGCCAAGTTCAGGGGGCAAGAGGCTACACCTTC. The V and J genes are TRBV4-3 and TRBJ1-2, with TRBD1 matching over 8 bases. Germline V gene sequence: CDR1 LGHNA, CDR2 YSLEER. With 1 base clipped from V and 8 bases from J, the junction kept 6 bases outside the gene matches. The CDR3 consists of 14 residues.